These T cell receptor beta chains were read from a single sample in a study of cytomegalovirus exposure and HLA in healthy donors. TCRdb keeps only in-frame clones here, not all; method: immunoSEQ multiplex PCR. The sample contains 97,000 or so clones, around 77% of which appear only once. Sequencing was done on a sample of PBMCs. The receptors originated from a male donor in good health and CMV-seropositive. The CDR3 runs from the conserved cysteine through the conserved F or W. D genes are given only for firm matches. Clone size appears in some rows only: once, few, many, or a class for an expanded clone.

TRBD1	TRBV7-2	-	TRBJ1-2	CASSLDMTGTGGRGYTF	TGTGCCAGCAGCTTAGATATGACCGGGACAGGGGGCCGGGGCTACACCTTC
-	TRBV18	-	TRBJ2-3	CASSPRRTVTDTQYF	TGTGCCAGCTCCCCGCGGAGGACAGTCACAGATACGCAGTATTTT
TRBD2	TRBV6-5	-	TRBJ2-7	CASSQRESSYEQYF	TGTGCCAGCAGCCAGCGGGAGAGCTCCTACGAGCAGTACTTC
TRBD1	TRBV7-2	-	TRBJ2-7	CASSLGGQGTYEQYF	TGTGCCAGCAGCTTAGGGGGACAGGGGACTTACGAGCAGTACTTC
-	TRBV29-1	-	TRBJ2-7	CSVTGGPNYEQYF	TGCAGCGTCACCGGGGGTCCTAACTACGAGCAGTACTTC
TRBD2	TRBV11-3	-	TRBJ2-7	CASSLSRDSVREGQYF	TGTGCCAGCAGCTTATCCCGGGACTCAGTAAGGGAGGGGCAGTACTTC
-	TRBV4-1	-	TRBJ1-1	CASSPDSQGSEAFF	TGCGCCAGCAGCCCCGACAGCCAGGGGTCTGAAGCTTTCTTT
-	TRBV30	-	TRBJ2-7	CAWSVLPVNEQYF	TGTGCCTGGAGTGTACTACCCGTAAACGAGCAGTACTTC
TRBD1	TRBV11-2	-	TRBJ1-1	CASRETGTGFAEAFF	TGTGCCAGCAGAGAGACCGGGACAGGGTTCGCTGAAGCTTTCTTT
TRBD2	TRBV7-3	-	TRBJ2-2	CASSLMVAGGPGELFF	TGTGCCAGCAGCTTAATGGTAGCGGGAGGGCCCGGGGAGCTGTTTTTT
-	TRBV19	-	TRBJ1-5	CASSIDTGQPQHF	TGTGCCAGTAGTATAGATACAGGACAGCCCCAGCATTTT
-	TRBV28	-	TRBJ1-3	CASSLMVGSGNTIYF	TGTGCCAGCAGTTTAATGGTCGGCTCTGGAAACACCATATATTTT
-	TRBV7-9	-	TRBJ2-3	CASSPGTDTQYF	TGTGCCAGCAGCCCGGGCACAGATACGCAGTATTTT
-	TRBV6-1	-	TRBJ2-2	CASSVETVNTGELFF	TGTGCCAGCAGTGTTGAGACAGTGAACACCGGGGAGCTGTTTTTT
TRBD1	TRBV18	-	TRBJ1-3	CASSPGQGDRNTIYF	TGTGCCAGCTCACCGGGACAGGGAGACAGAAACACCATATATTTT
-	TRBV19	once	TRBJ1-1	CASSIEGARNTEAFF	TGTGCCAGTAGTATAGAAGGAGCTCGGAACACTGAAGCTTTCTTT
-	TRBV6-1	-	TRBJ2-2	CASSEQGHTGELFF	TGTGCCAGCAGTGAACAGGGTCACACCGGGGAGCTGTTTTTT
TRBD1	TRBV28	-	TRBJ1-4	CASRTGGYPEKLFF	TGTGCCAGCAGGACAGGGGGATATCCTGAAAAACTGTTTTTT
TRBD1	TRBV18	-	TRBJ2-7	CASSPGTGWTYEQYF	TGTGCCAGCTCACCTGGGACAGGATGGACCTACGAGCAGTACTTC
-	TRBV18	-	TRBJ2-7	CASSRETISGSLVGEQYF	TGTGCCAGCTCACGCGAGACAATTAGCGGCAGCCTTGTAGGGGAGCAGTACTTC
-	TRBV7-5	-	TRBJ2-7	CASSHPDRGDHYEQYF	TGTGCCAGCAGCCATCCGGACAGGGGGGATCACTACGAGCAGTACTTC
TRBD1	TRBV29-1	-	TRBJ1-5	CSVATGDQPQHF	TGCAGCGTTGCGACAGGGGATCAGCCCCAGCATTTT
-	TRBV15	-	TRBJ1-2	CATSRDLGGGYDYGYTF	TGTGCCACCAGCAGAGATCTGGGGGGAGGGTATGACTATGGCTACACCTTC
TRBD2	TRBV9	few	TRBJ2-1	CASSVGSGTYNEQFF	TGTGCCAGCAGCGTAGGAAGCGGGACCTACAATGAGCAGTTCTTC
-	TRBV19	-	TRBJ2-1	CASSIAGTGNNEQFF	TGTGCCAGTAGTATAGCCGGGACTGGGAACAATGAGCAGTTCTTC
-	TRBV7-2	-	TRBJ2-5	CASSFGTGQETQYF	TGTGCCAGCAGCTTCGGGACTGGCCAAGAGACCCAGTACTTC
-	TRBV4-3	-	TRBJ2-3	CASSQRLEDTQYF	TGCGCCAGCAGCCAAAGGCTAGAAGATACGCAGTATTTT
TRBD1	TRBV28	-	TRBJ2-7	CASSITGAISYEQYF	TGTGCCAGCAGCATTACAGGGGCGATCTCCTACGAGCAGTACTTC